This TCR beta chain was captured in a study of cytomegalovirus exposure and HLA in healthy donors. Whole-study results and caveats: Some V segments, including TRBV6-2 and TRBV6-3, were excluded as indistinguishable.

It was with 60 Vbeta and 13 Jbeta primers that the PCR ran. Repertoires were generated with immunoSEQ multiplex PCR, while TCRdb's copy carries only in-frame clones and drops some. The data contain about 120,000 clones, roughly 80% of them singletons. A note on this clone: The target antigen is unknown.

The CDR3 contains 17 residues. Germline V gene sequence: CDR1 SQVTM, CDR2 ANQGSEA. Trimming took 5 bases from V and 0 from J, leaving 20 bases between them. The rearrangement uses TRBV29-1 and TRBJ2-1, with D possibly matching TRBD1 (6 bases). The clonotype originates from a woman aged 40 to 50 in good health and CMV-seropositive. The sample comprised PBMCs. Here the CDR3 DNA reads TGCAGCGTTTCCACCGGACAGATTTCCCTCTCCTACAATGAGCAGTTCTTC. Translated: CSVSTGQISLSYNEQFF.